These 29 T cell receptor beta chains came from one sample sequenced in a study of cytomegalovirus exposure and HLA in healthy donors. In the PCR, 60 Vbeta and 13 Jbeta primers were used. Clones were read by immunoSEQ multiplex PCR, and TCRdb kept only the in-frame ones, dropping some. Recorded here are around 84,000 clones; the top ten clones represent about 4.6%. Material for sequencing was PBMCs. The receptors here all came from a man aged 25 to 40 in good health and CMV-seronegative.

The V call is TRBV7-9, the J call TRBJ2-5, with D perhaps TRBD2 (6 bases). CDR3 size: 15 residues. CDR1 is SEHNR and CDR2 is FQNEAQ in the germline V gene (reference sequence). Between the trimmed V and J ends, which lost 5 bases and 2 bases, there was a span of 15 bases. CDR3 in amino acids: CASSRQGGVQETQYF. The CDR3 DNA reads as TGTGCCAGCAGCCGGCAAGGAGGGGTTCAAGAGACCCAGTACTTC.

The chain is built from TRBV9 and TRBJ2-3; 11 nucleotides agree with TRBD2. Unmatched junction bases numbered 12, after V lost 5 bases and J lost 4 bases. The CDR3 runs 17 residues. From germline, CDR1 is SGDLS and CDR2 YYNGEE. In DNA form, the CDR3 reads TGTGCCAGCAGTTCTACTAGCGGGGGCTGGATCGCAGATACGCAGTATTTT. Translating gives CASSSTSGGWIADTQYF.

V is TRBV18 and J is TRBJ1-2, with a weak D call TRBD1 (6 bases). This CDR3 contains 15 residues. Germline V gene lookup returns CDR1 KGHSH and CDR2 LQKENI. V was shortened by 5 bases and J by 2 bases, with 15 bases between the two germline ends. The CDR3 DNA reads as TGTGCCAGCTCAGATCCGGACAGATGGAACTATGGCTACACCTTC. This encodes CASSDPDRWNYGYTF.

CDR3 loop: CASSQGGTGHQETQYF. In DNA form, the CDR3 reads TGTGCCAGCAGCCAAGGGGGGACAGGACACCAAGAGACCCAGTACTTC. This chain links TRBV4-2 with TRBJ2-5, with 8 positions matching TRBD1. The CDR3 runs to 16 residues. V was pared by 1 base and J by 0 bases, with 4 bases of the junction left unmatched. CDR1 and CDR2 from the germline V gene are LGHNA and YNFKEQ.

This chain connects TRBV6-1 to TRBJ2-1, with TRBD1 identical over 7 bases. The V segment lost 3 bases and the J segment 0 bases; nucleotides outside the gene matches: 5. The CDR3 contains 16 residues. CDR1 is MNHNS and CDR2 is SASEGT in the germline V gene. The CDR3 loop is CASSDLQGSSYNEQFF. CDR3 DNA sequence: TGTGCCAGCAGTGACCTACAGGGGAGCTCCTACAATGAGCAGTTCTTC.

The V call is TRBV10-3, the J call TRBJ2-7, with D possibly matching TRBD1 (7 bases). The CDR3 loop spans 14 amino acids. The V gene lost 3 bases and the J gene lost 5 bases, with 14 bases spanning the gap. CDR1 is ENHRY, CDR2 SYGVKD, per germline. The CDR3 DNA sequence: TGTGCCATCAGTGATGTCAGGGGGAGGAACGAGCAGTACTTC. Protein product: CAISDVRGRNEQYF.

The rearrangement links TRBV5-6 to TRBJ2-3, with D perhaps TRBD2 (5 bases). V was cut by 2 bases and J by 7 bases, with 11 bases left in between. This CDR3 is built from 13 residues. Germline V lookup: CDR1 SGHDT, CDR2 YYEEEE. As DNA, the CDR3 is TGTGCCAGCAGCTTCCGAGGGTCGTATACGCAGTATTTT. This translates into CASSFRGSYTQYF.

The gene calls are TRBV6-7 and TRBJ2-5; 8 positions agree with TRBD2. TRBV6-7 is annotated as an ORF whose role is uncertain. Germline trimming cut 2 bases from V and 3 bases from J; bases unmatched to any gene: 5. This CDR3 has 15 residues. Here the CDR3 DNA reads TGTGCCAGCAGTTACCCCGGGACTAGAAAAGAGACCCAGTACTTC. Protein: CASSYPGTRKETQYF.

The J gene is TRBJ2-5, the V gene TRBV7-2; the match to TRBD2 covers 8 bases. The V gene end was trimmed by 7 bases and the J gene end by 4 bases; junction bases not matched to a gene: 5. The CDR3 is 13 residues long. From germline, CDR1 is SGHTA and CDR2 FQGNSA. CDR3 amino acids: CASTPGGAETQYF. The CDR3 coding sequence is TGTGCCAGCACCCCCGGGGGGGCAGAGACCCAGTACTTC.

CDR3 amino acids: CATSRVSGRARNEQFF. The CDR3 coding sequence is TGTGCCACCAGCAGAGTTAGCGGGAGGGCCCGGAATGAGCAGTTCTTC. The V gene is TRBV15, the J gene TRBJ2-1; 11 bases fit TRBD2. CDR3 length equals 16 residues. The J segment lost 7 bases and the V segment lost 1 base, leaving 6 bases of the junction unmatched. Germline V gene data show CDR1 as LNHNV and CDR2 as YYDKDF (reference sequence).

This chain's CDR3 is CASSTTSGPYNEQFF. The CDR3 DNA reads TGTGCCAGCAGTACGACTAGCGGGCCCTACAATGAGCAGTTCTTC. This chain links TRBV6-4 with TRBJ2-1; 10 nucleotides match TRBD2. Trimming removed 5 bases from V and 2 bases from J; junction bases left unmatched: 3. CDR1 is MRHNA and CDR2 is SNTAGT in the germline V gene. The CDR3 runs to 15 residues.

The V gene is TRBV19, the J gene TRBJ2-1; 10 bases match TRBD1. V lost 3 bases, J lost 3 bases, and 2 bases stayed unmatched. In germline, CDR1 is LNHDA, CDR2 SQIVND (reference sequence). CDR3 length: 15 residues. The CDR3 loop reads CASSMGTGVYNEQFF. CDR3 in DNA: TGTGCCAGTAGTATGGGGACAGGGGTCTACAATGAGCAGTTCTTC.

The rearrangement joins TRBV6-1 to TRBJ2-5, with 11 positions matching TRBD2. The CDR3 totals 15 residues. Per the germline V gene, CDR1 is MNHNS and CDR2 is SASEGT. With V trimmed by 2 bases and J by 3 bases, 2 bases remained unmatched. CDR3 region: CASSEWGLAEETQYF. CDR3 in DNA: TGTGCCAGCAGTGAATGGGGACTAGCGGAAGAGACCCAGTACTTC.

The chain is built from TRBV25-1 and TRBJ1-1; possibly TRBD1 for D (5 bases). This CDR3 is built from 15 residues. Germline V gene lookup returns CDR1 MGHDK and CDR2 SYGVNS. V was pared by 5 bases and J by 1 base, with 14 bases between. CDR3 DNA: TGTGCCAGCAGTCCCCTCGGACACCGGAACACTGAAGCTTTCTTT. This encodes CASSPLGHRNTEAFF.

The chain couples TRBV18 to TRBJ2-7; D not resolved. CDR1 and CDR2 from the germline V gene are KGHSH and LQKENI. This CDR3 is 12 amino acids long. V was pared by 5 bases and J by 2 bases, with 7 bases between. The chain's CDR3 is CASSWATYEQYF. Here the CDR3 DNA reads TGTGCCAGCTCATGGGCGACCTACGAGCAGTACTTC.

V usage is TRBV6-6 and J usage is TRBJ2-2, with TRBD1 identical over 7 bases. Per germline, CDR1 MNHNY and CDR2 SVGAGI (reference sequence). The ends lost 7 bases at V and 2 bases at J; junction bases unmatched: 7. The CDR3 extends over 15 amino acids. For the CDR3, the DNA is TGTGCCAGCAACGTACAGGGGTCTAACACCGGGGAGCTGTTTTTT. This sequence encodes CASNVQGSNTGELFF.

The chain combines TRBV9 with TRBJ2-7, with 7 bases fitting TRBD1. This CDR3 spans 14 amino acids. V trimming: 0 bases; J trimming: 2 bases; junction bases outside the gene matches: 2. The V gene's germline CDR1 is SGDLS and CDR2 YYNGEE. The CDR3 loop is CASSVADRAYEQYF. In DNA form, the CDR3 reads TGTGCCAGCAGCGTAGCTGACAGGGCCTACGAGCAGTACTTC.

The genes are TRBV7-8 and TRBJ2-5; 7 nucleotides match TRBD2. The last part of the DNA fits TRBJ2-7 better; the J call may be wrong. Germline-derived CDR1 and CDR2 are SGHVS and FQNEAQ. The length of the CDR3 is 15 residues. This chain's CDR3 is CASSSPGGSSYEQYF. The CDR3 DNA reads TGTGCCAGCAGCTCGCCCGGGGGGAGCTCCTACGAGCAGTACTTC.

Regarding this clone: Other DNA sequences in this specimen translate into the identical CDR3. The chain joins TRBV6-5 to TRBJ2-6, with TRBD1 matching over 8 bases. The germline gives CDR1 MNHEY, CDR2 SVGAGI. J was trimmed by 0 bases and V by 7 bases; bases with no gene match: 2. The CDR3 has 15 amino acids. In DNA form, the CDR3 reads TGTGCCAGCACCACAGGGGGCTCTGGGGCCAACGTCCTGACTTTC. Its protein is CASTTGGSGANVLTF.

The chain uses TRBV5-6 and TRBJ2-7; 7 nucleotides match TRBD1. The CDR3 totals 14 residues. Per germline, CDR1 SGHDT and CDR2 YYEEEE. The V segment lost 4 bases and the J segment 0 bases; nucleotides outside the gene matches: 4. The DNA of the CDR3 is TGTGCCAGCAGCGTCCGGGACAGCTCCTACGAGCAGTACTTC. It codes for CASSVRDSSYEQYF.

V gene TRBV28 combines with J gene TRBJ2-7; D is unclear. Trimming shortened V by 2 bases and J by 3 bases, and 5 bases separated the two germline ends. The CDR3 length is 12 residues. Germline CDR1 and CDR2: MDHEN and SYDVKM. The CDR3 protein is CASSLGVYEQYF. The CDR3 DNA reads TGTGCCAGCAGTTTAGGAGTCTACGAGCAGTACTTC.

The chain is built from TRBV2 and TRBJ1-4, with D possibly matching TRBD1 (5 bases). The CDR3 runs to 13 residues. CDR1 and CDR2 from the germline V gene are SNHLY and FYNNEI. Trimming cost V 8 bases and J 8 bases, with 15 bases left between them. CDR3 in amino acids: CASLPDMGEKLFF. The CDR3 DNA is TGTGCCAGCCTCCCGGACATGGGCGAAAAACTGTTTTTT.

The rearrangement links TRBV7-8 to TRBJ2-1; no clear D. Trimming left V 0 bases short and J 2 bases short, with 5 bases between. CDR3 length equals 14 residues. Germline lookup yields CDR1 SGHVS and CDR2 FQNEAQ. The DNA for the CDR3 is TGTGCCAGCAGCTTAGCACGCGCCTACAATGAGCAGTTCTTC. Its translation is CASSLARAYNEQFF.

The J gene is TRBJ2-7, the V gene TRBV7-9, with unresolved D. Trimming removed 4 bases at V and 3 bases at J, with 4 bases between. This CDR3 comprises 11 residues. Germline V gene sequence: CDR1 SEHNR, CDR2 FQNEAQ (reference sequence). The CDR3: CASSSFYEQYF. The CDR3 DNA is TGTGCCAGCAGCTCGTTCTACGAGCAGTACTTC.

CDR3 amino acids: CASSQARTGNEKLFF. The CDR3 nucleotides are TGTGCCAGCAGCCAAGCCAGGACAGGGAATGAAAAACTGTTTTTT. The chain uses TRBV4-2 and TRBJ1-4; 8 bases are shared with TRBD1. The CDR3 is 15 residues long. The germline CDR1 and CDR2 sequences are LGHNA and YNFKEQ. V shed 1 base, J shed 5 bases, and the junction held 3 bases outside the gene matches.

This rearrangement joins TRBV29-1 to TRBJ1-2, with D possibly being TRBD1 (5 bases). The V gene lost 7 bases and the J gene lost 8 bases, with 17 bases spanning the gap. The CDR3 extends over 12 amino acids. The germline V gene encodes CDR1 SQVTM and CDR2 ANQGSEA. Written as DNA, the CDR3 is TGCAGCGGGACATCAGATTCAGGGGGCTACACCTTC. Amino acid sequence: CSGTSDSGGYTF.

V is TRBV9 and J is TRBJ2-2; D gene uncertain. V was pared by 0 bases and J by 4 bases, with 13 bases between. CDR3 length equals 16 residues. Germline CDR1 reads SGDLS; CDR2 reads YYNGEE. The CDR3 region is CASSVEGHRSTGELFF. In DNA, the CDR3 is TGTGCCAGCAGCGTAGAAGGCCATCGGAGCACCGGGGAGCTGTTTTTT.

The chain uses TRBV6-5 and TRBJ2-5, with 11 nucleotides matching TRBD2. The closer fit of TRBJ2-7 to the DNA end suggests the J call may be wrong. Germline lookup yields CDR1 MNHEY and CDR2 SVGAGI. This CDR3 comprises 14 residues. This CDR3 reads CASRTSGGTYEQYF. The CDR3 DNA reads TGTGCCAGCAGAACTAGCGGGGGAACCTACGAGCAGTACTTC.

The chain combines TRBV7-6 with TRBJ2-5; no clear D gene. The V end was cut by 4 bases, the J end by 2 bases, with 2 bases between. The length of the CDR3 is 11 residues. Germline loops: CDR1 SGHVS, CDR2 FNYEAQ. The CDR3 nucleotides are TGTGCCAGCAGCTCTCAAGAGACCCAGTACTTC. Its translation is CASSSQETQYF.